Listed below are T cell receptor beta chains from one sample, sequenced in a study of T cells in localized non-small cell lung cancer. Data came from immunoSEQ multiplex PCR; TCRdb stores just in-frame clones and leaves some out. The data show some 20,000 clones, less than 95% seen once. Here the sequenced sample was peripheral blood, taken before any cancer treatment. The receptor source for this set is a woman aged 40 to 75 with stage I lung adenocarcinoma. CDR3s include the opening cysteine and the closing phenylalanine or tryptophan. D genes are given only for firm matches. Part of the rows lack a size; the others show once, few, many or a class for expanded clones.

CASSRFGGEKLFF	TGTGCCAGCAGTAGGTTCGGAGGTGAAAAACTGTTTTTT	-	-	TRBJ1-4	TRBV7-9
CASSLAPMGVLPRGTEKLFF	TGTGCCAGCAGTTTAGCTCCAATGGGAGTCCTGCCCCGGGGGACTGAAAAACTGTTTTTT	-	-	TRBJ1-4	TRBV27
CASSFYPDRLDSPLHF	TGTGCCAGCAGCTTTTACCCGGACAGGCTAGATTCACCCCTCCACTTT	-	TRBD1	TRBJ1-6	TRBV7-8
CASARDRQQVYYGYTF	TGTGCCAGTGCCCGGGACAGACAGCAAGTTTACTATGGCTACACCTTC	-	TRBD1	TRBJ1-2	TRBV19
CASSPTGGLEPKNIQYF	TGTGCCAGCAGCCCAACAGGGGGCCTGGAGCCCAAAAACATTCAGTACTTC	-	TRBD1	TRBJ2-4	TRBV14
CASLTSGRTQYF	TGTGCCAGTCTGACTAGCGGGAGAACCCAGTACTTC	-	TRBD2	TRBJ2-5	TRBV28
CASSYGRGIIYEQYF	TGTGCCAGCAGTTACGGGAGGGGTATCATCTACGAGCAGTACTTC	-	TRBD2	TRBJ2-7	TRBV6-5
CASSWGAALGRDNEQFF	TGTGCCAGCAGTTGGGGGGCCGCGTTGGGGCGCGACAATGAGCAGTTCTTC	-	-	TRBJ2-1	TRBV28
CASSYGREGIGEQFF	TGTGCCAGCAGTTACGGGCGGGAGGGAATCGGTGAGCAGTTCTTC	-	TRBD2	TRBJ2-1	TRBV6-5
CAIGEYNEQFF	TGTGCCATCGGGGAATACAATGAGCAGTTCTTC	-	-	TRBJ2-1	TRBV10-3
CASSLRGAQAFF	TGTGCCAGCAGTTTGCGAGGGGCTCAAGCTTTCTTT	-	-	TRBJ1-1	TRBV28
CASSLALAGGETQYF	TGTGCCAGCAGCTTGGCACTAGCGGGAGGAGAGACCCAGTACTTC	-	TRBD2	TRBJ2-5	TRBV5-6
CASSAGTASTDTQYF	TGTGCCAGCAGCGCCGGGACTGCTAGCACAGATACGCAGTATTTT	-	-	TRBJ2-3	TRBV2
CASSQGHPDSYTF	TGTGCCAGCAGCCAGGGCCACCCAGATTCCTACACCTTC	-	-	TRBJ1-2	TRBV11-2
CASQDRGYNEQFF	TGTGCCAGCCAGGACAGGGGTTACAATGAGCAGTTCTTC	-	TRBD1	TRBJ2-1	TRBV11-2
CASSMEGREGAPAGNTIYF	TGTGCCAGTAGTATGGAGGGGCGAGAGGGGGCGCCGGCCGGAAACACCATATATTTT	-	TRBD1	TRBJ1-3	TRBV19
CASSEGRGLGGAGGRNEQFF	TGTGCCAGCAGTGAAGGTCGGGGTCTCGGGGGAGCGGGAGGGCGCAATGAGCAGTTCTTC	-	TRBD2	TRBJ2-1	TRBV6-1
CASSDDRGFSNEQFF	TGTGCCAGCAGTGACGACAGGGGGTTTTCAAATGAGCAGTTCTTC	few	TRBD1	TRBJ2-1	TRBV28
CASSLGQHSYEQYF	TGTGCCAGCAGCTTGGGGCAGCACTCCTACGAGCAGTACTTC	-	-	TRBJ2-7	TRBV5-4
CASSPSRGTEAFF	TGTGCCAGCAGTCCCTCCAGGGGGACTGAAGCTTTCTTT	-	TRBD1	TRBJ1-1	TRBV27
CASSLNFNYNEQFF	TGTGCCAGCAGTTTAAACTTTAACTACAATGAGCAGTTCTTC	-	-	TRBJ2-1	TRBV28
CASREGYLAGSTDTQYF	TGTGCCAGCAGGGAGGGGTATTTAGCAGGGAGCACAGATACGCAGTATTTT	-	-	TRBJ2-3	TRBV28
CASSVVAGGPGEQYF	TGTGCCAGCAGCGTAGTAGCGGGAGGGCCGGGCGAGCAGTACTTC	-	TRBD2	TRBJ2-7	TRBV9
CASSLSQGLVYNEQFF	TGTGCCAGCAGCTTATCTCAAGGACTAGTCTATAATGAGCAGTTCTTC	-	TRBD2	TRBJ2-1	TRBV7-8
CASSIMGLDYEQFF	TGTGCCAGCAGCATAATGGGACTGGACTATGAGCAGTTCTTC	-	-	TRBJ2-1	TRBV7-2